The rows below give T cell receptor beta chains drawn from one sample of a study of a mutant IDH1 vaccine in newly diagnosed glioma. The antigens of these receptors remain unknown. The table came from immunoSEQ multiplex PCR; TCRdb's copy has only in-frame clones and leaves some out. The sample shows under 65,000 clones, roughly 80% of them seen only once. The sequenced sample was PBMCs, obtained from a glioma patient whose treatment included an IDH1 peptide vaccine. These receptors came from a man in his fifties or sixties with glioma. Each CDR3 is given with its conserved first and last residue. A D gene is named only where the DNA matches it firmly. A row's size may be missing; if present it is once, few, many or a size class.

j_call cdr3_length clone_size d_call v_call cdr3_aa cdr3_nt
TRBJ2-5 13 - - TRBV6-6 CASSTGEGETQYF TGTGCCAGCAGTACAGGGGAGGGAGAGACCCAGTACTTC
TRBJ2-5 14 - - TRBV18 CASSPDFGEETQYF TGTGCCAGCTCACCTGACTTTGGCGAGGAGACCCAGTACTTC
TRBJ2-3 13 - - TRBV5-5 CASSLVLVDTQYF TGTGCCAGCAGCTTGGTTCTCGTGGATACGCAGTATTTT
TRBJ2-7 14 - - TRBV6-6 CASSGTGPSEEQYF TGTGCCAGCAGTGGCACGGGACCGTCTGAAGAGCAGTACTTC
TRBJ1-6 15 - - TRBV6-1 CASPPDWGYNSPLHF TGTGCCAGCCCACCCGACTGGGGATATAATTCACCCCTCCACTTT
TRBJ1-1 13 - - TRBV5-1 CASSLENWAQAFF TGCGCCAGCAGCTTGGAAAATTGGGCACAAGCTTTCTTT
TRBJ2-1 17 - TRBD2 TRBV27 CASSFLPRTSGFNEQFF TGTGCCAGCAGTTTTCTTCCTCGGACTAGCGGTTTCAATGAGCAGTTCTTC
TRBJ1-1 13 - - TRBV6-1 CASRGGMNTEAFF TGTGCCAGCAGGGGGGGGATGAACACTGAAGCTTTCTTT
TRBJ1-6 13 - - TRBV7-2 CASSPVMNSPLHF TGTGCCAGCAGCCCTGTTATGAATTCACCCCTCCACTTT
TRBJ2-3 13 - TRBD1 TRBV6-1 CASSEAEGTGQYF TGTGCCAGCAGTGAAGCGGAGGGGACAGGGCAGTATTTT
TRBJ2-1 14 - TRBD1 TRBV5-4 CASSFPGGYNEQFF TGTGCCAGCAGCTTCCCAGGGGGATACAATGAGCAGTTCTTC
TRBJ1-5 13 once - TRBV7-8 CASSQDRNQPQHF TGTGCCAGCAGCCAAGACCGGAATCAGCCCCAGCATTTT
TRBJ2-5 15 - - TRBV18 CASSPVIGVGETQYF TGTGCCAGCTCACCTGTGATCGGGGTGGGAGAGACCCAGTACTTC
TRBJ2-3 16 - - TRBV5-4 CASSFQVGGGTDTQYF TGTGCCAGCAGTTTTCAGGTGGGGGGCGGGACAGATACGCAGTATTTT
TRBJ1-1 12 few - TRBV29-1 CSVLSGNTEAFF TGCAGCGTCCTTAGTGGGAACACTGAAGCTTTCTTT
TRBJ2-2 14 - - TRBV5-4 CASSLDRVTGELFF TGTGCCAGCAGCTTAGACAGAGTTACCGGGGAGCTGTTTTTT
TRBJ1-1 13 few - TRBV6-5 CASSSPGNTEAFF TGTGCCAGCAGTTCTCCAGGGAACACTGAAGCTTTCTTT
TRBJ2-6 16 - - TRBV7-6 CASSLQGYSGANVLTF TGTGCCAGCAGCTTACAGGGGTACTCTGGGGCCAACGTCCTGACTTTC
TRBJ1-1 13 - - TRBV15 CATSRRGNTEAFF TGTGCCACCAGCAGAAGGGGGAACACTGAAGCTTTCTTT
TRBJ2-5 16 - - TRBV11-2 CASSTWTEARESAQYF TGTGCCAGCAGCACCTGGACTGAAGCAAGAGAGTCGGCCCAGTACTTC
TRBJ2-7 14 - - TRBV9 CASSVAEKGDEQYF TGTGCCAGCAGCGTAGCTGAGAAGGGGGATGAGCAGTACTTC
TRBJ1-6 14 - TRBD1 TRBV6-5 CASNQGGAGSPLHF TGTGCCAGCAATCAGGGGGGAGCAGGGTCACCCCTCCACTTT
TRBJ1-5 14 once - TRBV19 CASSMVAGNWPQHF TGTGCCAGTAGTATGGTCGCGGGTAATTGGCCCCAGCATTTT
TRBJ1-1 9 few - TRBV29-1 CSVYTEAFF TGCAGCGTTTACACTGAAGCTTTCTTT
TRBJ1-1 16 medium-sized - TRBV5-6 CASSGDSRDANTEAFF TGTGCCAGCAGCGGGGATAGCAGGGACGCGAACACTGAAGCTTTCTTT
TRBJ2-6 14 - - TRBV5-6 CASSLFAGANVLTF TGTGCCAGCAGCTTGTTTGCTGGGGCCAACGTCCTGACTTTC
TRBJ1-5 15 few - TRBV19 CASSIDLGGSQPQHF TGTGCCAGTAGTATAGATCTTGGGGGCAGTCAGCCCCAGCATTTT
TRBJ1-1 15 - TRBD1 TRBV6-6 CASRKPGGKNTEAFF TGTGCCAGCAGGAAGCCAGGGGGTAAGAACACTGAAGCTTTCTTT
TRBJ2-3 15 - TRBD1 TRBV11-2 CASSLTGQGPDTQYF TGTGCCAGCAGCTTAACGGGACAGGGTCCAGATACGCAGTATTTT
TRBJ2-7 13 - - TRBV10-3 CAISDIRTYEQYF TGTGCCATCAGTGACATTCGGACCTACGAGCAGTACTTC
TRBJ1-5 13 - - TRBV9 CASSRERDQPQHF TGTGCCAGCAGCCGGGAAAGGGATCAGCCCCAGCATTTT
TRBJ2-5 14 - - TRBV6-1 CASEMGTFSETQYF TGTGCCTCCGAGATGGGAACTTTCTCAGAGACCCAGTACTTC
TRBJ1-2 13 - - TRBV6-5 CASRQGGAYGYTF TGTGCCAGCAGGCAGGGAGGCGCCTATGGCTACACCTTC
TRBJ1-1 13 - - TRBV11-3 CASALSHNTEAFF TGTGCCAGCGCACTTTCCCATAACACTGAAGCTTTCTTT
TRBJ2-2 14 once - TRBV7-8 CASSRRAETGELFF TGTGCCAGCAGCCGCAGAGCTGAAACCGGGGAGCTGTTTTTT
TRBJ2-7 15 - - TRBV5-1 CASSPGASASWEQYF TGCGCCAGCAGCCCGGGGGCGAGTGCCTCCTGGGAGCAGTACTTC
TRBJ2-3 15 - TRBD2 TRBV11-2 CASSPRTSLTDTQYF TGTGCCAGCAGCCCCCGGACTAGCTTAACAGATACGCAGTATTTT
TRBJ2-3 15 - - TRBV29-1 CSVEWAGLPTDTQYF TGCAGCGTTGAATGGGCGGGCCTACCCACAGATACGCAGTATTTT
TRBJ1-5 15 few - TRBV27 CASSLRPNPNQPQHF TGTGCCAGCAGTTTACGGCCGAACCCGAATCAGCCCCAGCATTTT
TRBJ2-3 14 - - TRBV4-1 CASSQRTDTDTQYF TGCGCCAGCAGCCAAAGGACAGACACAGATACGCAGTATTTT
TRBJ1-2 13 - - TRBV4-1 CASSLQRDSGYTF TGCGCCAGCAGCCTGCAAAGGGACTCTGGCTACACCTTC
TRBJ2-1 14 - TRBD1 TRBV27 CASRTGGSYNEQFF TGTGCCAGCAGGACAGGGGGCTCCTACAATGAGCAGTTCTTC
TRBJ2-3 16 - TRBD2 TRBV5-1 CASSVAGREGPDTQYF TGCGCCAGCAGCGTCGCGGGGCGGGAGGGCCCAGATACGCAGTATTTT
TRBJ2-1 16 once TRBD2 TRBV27 CASSSPGTSAYNEQFF TGTGCCAGCAGTTCCCCCGGGACTAGCGCCTACAATGAGCAGTTCTTC
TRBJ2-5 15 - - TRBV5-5 CASSLGGAGGETQYF TGTGCCAGCAGCTTGGGAGGGGCAGGCGGAGAGACCCAGTACTTC
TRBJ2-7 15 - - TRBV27 CASSLSDYPTYEQYF TGTGCCAGCAGTTTATCTGACTACCCAACCTACGAGCAGTACTTC
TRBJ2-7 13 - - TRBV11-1 CASSPGDGYEQYF TGTGCCAGCAGCCCAGGGGACGGCTACGAGCAGTACTTC
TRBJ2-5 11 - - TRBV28 CASSLKETQYF TGTGCCAGCAGTTTGAAAGAGACCCAGTACTTC
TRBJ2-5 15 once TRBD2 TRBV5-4 CASSLGTSGKETQYF TGTGCCAGCAGCTTAGGGACTAGCGGCAAAGAGACCCAGTACTTC
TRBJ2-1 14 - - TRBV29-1 CSELRDSSYNEQFF TGCAGCGAGCTCCGGGATAGCTCCTACAATGAGCAGTTCTTC
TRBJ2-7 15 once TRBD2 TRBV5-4 CAIPGLAGGGDEQYF TGTGCCATCCCCGGACTAGCGGGGGGCGGCGACGAGCAGTACTTC
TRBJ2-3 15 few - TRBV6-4 CASSDSQGDTDTQYF TGTGCCAGCAGTGACTCCCAAGGGGACACAGATACGCAGTATTTT
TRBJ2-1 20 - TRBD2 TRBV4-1 CASSQTPGLAGGRSYNEQFF TGCGCCAGCAGCCAGACACCGGGACTAGCGGGAGGTCGATCCTACAATGAGCAGTTCTTC
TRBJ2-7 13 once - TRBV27 CASRGGPGGEQYF TGTGCCAGCCGAGGGGGACCGGGGGGCGAGCAGTACTTC
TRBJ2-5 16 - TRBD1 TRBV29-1 CSVEYPKGQEVETQYF TGCAGCGTTGAATACCCAAAGGGACAGGAGGTAGAGACCCAGTACTTC